This is a list of T cell receptor beta chains from one sample in a study of cytomegalovirus exposure and HLA in healthy donors. Some clones are missing from TCRdb's copy, which holds only in-frame ones; the method was immunoSEQ multiplex PCR. This table holds about 140,000 clones, roughly 82% found once. What was sequenced was PBMCs. The receptor source for this set is a man younger than 30 in good health and CMV-seropositive. Both conserved end residues are part of each CDR3. D genes are given only for firm matches. The size of a clone is reported for some rows only, either as once, few or many, or as a class for expanded clones.

j_call | d_call | clone_size | v_call | cdr3_aa | cdr3_nt
TRBJ1-2 | - | - | TRBV2 | CASRPIRQDPSNYGYTF | TGTGCCAGCAGGCCGATTAGACAGGACCCCTCTAACTATGGCTACACCTTC
TRBJ2-5 | TRBD2 | - | TRBV6-5 | CASSYSIAGVGETQYF | TGTGCCAGCAGTTACTCAATAGCGGGAGTAGGGGAGACCCAGTACTTC
TRBJ2-3 | - | few | TRBV12-2 | CASQAGLSTDTQYF | TGTGCAAGTCAAGCGGGACTTAGCACAGATACGCAGTATTTT
TRBJ1-1 | TRBD1 | - | TRBV30 | CAWSSTGPPEAFF | TGTGCCTGGAGTTCGACAGGGCCCCCTGAAGCTTTCTTT
TRBJ2-2 | TRBD1 | - | TRBV5-1 | CASSLFSTGKTGELFF | TGCGCCAGCAGCTTGTTTTCGACAGGGAAGACCGGGGAGCTGTTTTTT
TRBJ2-1 | - | - | TRBV19 | CASSIVWLYEQFF | TGTGCCAGTAGTATAGTGTGGCTTTATGAGCAGTTCTTC
TRBJ1-2 | TRBD1 | - | TRBV10-1 | CASSEGQGYGYTF | TGCGCCAGCAGTGAGGGACAGGGGTATGGCTACACCTTC
TRBJ2-3 | - | - | TRBV27 | CASSLAGGPDTQYF | TGTGCCAGCAGTTTAGCCGGGGGGCCAGATACGCAGTATTTT
TRBJ1-5 | TRBD1 | - | TRBV7-8 | CASSPRDRAREPQHF | TGTGCCAGCAGCCCGAGGGACAGGGCAAGAGAGCCCCAGCATTTT
TRBJ1-5 | - | - | TRBV19 | CASSIDGGNQPQHF | TGTGCCAGTAGTATTGACGGGGGTAATCAGCCCCAGCATTTT
TRBJ1-2 | - | - | TRBV5-8 | CASSLAINYGYTF | TGTGCCAGCAGCTTAGCCATAAACTATGGCTACACCTTC
TRBJ2-1 | - | - | TRBV11-3 | CASSVGPTNEQFF | TGTGCCAGCAGCGTAGGTCCGACTAATGAGCAGTTCTTC
TRBJ2-1 | - | few | TRBV5-1 | CASSPQGNYNEQFF | TGCGCCAGCAGCCCTCAGGGAAATTACAATGAGCAGTTCTTC
TRBJ1-2 | TRBD1 | - | TRBV18 | CASSPLSVRSPRQGADYGYTF | TGTGCCAGCTCACCTCTTTCCGTCCGCTCACCGAGACAGGGGGCGGACTATGGCTACACCTTC
TRBJ2-7 | - | - | TRBV18 | CASSPSQLGSTYEQYF | TGTGCCAGCTCACCATCACAATTGGGTAGCACCTACGAGCAGTACTTC
TRBJ2-2 | - | - | TRBV6-6 | CASRQRTATNTGELFF | TGTGCCAGCAGACAACGAACAGCTACGAACACCGGGGAGCTGTTTTTT
TRBJ2-2 | TRBD1 | few | TRBV29-1 | CSVRGPNTGELFF | TGCAGCGTAAGGGGGCCGAACACCGGGGAGCTGTTTTTT
TRBJ2-7 | TRBD1 | - | TRBV27 | CASSPTLPRTGSHEQYF | TGTGCCAGCAGTCCGACCTTGCCGCGGACAGGGAGTCACGAGCAGTACTTC
TRBJ1-2 | - | - | TRBV11-2 | CASSLSGDGYTF | TGTGCCAGCAGCTTATCAGGGGATGGCTACACCTTC
TRBJ2-2 | TRBD1 | - | TRBV6-5 | CASSYSGRGRAGELFF | TGTGCCAGCAGTTACTCGGGCAGGGGGCGAGCCGGGGAGCTGTTTTTT
TRBJ1-4 | - | - | TRBV9 | CASSVGHSNEKLFF | TGTGCCAGCAGCGTCGGACACTCTAATGAAAAACTGTTTTTT
TRBJ2-7 | - | - | TRBV5-4 | CASSLDRANEQYF | TGTGCCAGCAGCTTGGACAGGGCCAACGAGCAGTACTTC
TRBJ2-1 | - | - | TRBV19 | CASSIQGANEQFF | TGTGCCAGTAGTATACAAGGAGCCAATGAGCAGTTCTTC
TRBJ1-3 | - | - | TRBV9 | CASSVELRGEGNTIYF | TGTGCCAGCAGCGTAGAACTCCGGGGTGAAGGAAACACCATATATTTT
TRBJ1-1 | - | few | TRBV7-9 | CASRDLGTEAFF | TGTGCCAGCAGGGACTTGGGGACTGAAGCTTTCTTT
TRBJ2-7 | - | - | TRBV27 | CASSLYGGDFSYEQYF | TGTGCCAGCAGTTTATACGGGGGTGATTTTTCCTACGAGCAGTACTTC
TRBJ1-3 | - | - | TRBV7-6 | CASSLAVRATEVDTIYF | TGTGCCAGCAGCTTAGCCGTCCGGGCGACAGAGGTGGACACCATATATTTT
TRBJ2-7 | TRBD2 | - | TRBV7-9 | CASSPAGSSGSYEQYF | TGTGCCAGCAGCCCGGCGGGTTCTAGCGGATCCTACGAGCAGTACTTC
TRBJ2-5 | TRBD1 | - | TRBV5-1 | CASGSLTGRKTQYF | TGCGCCAGCGGCTCGTTGACAGGGAGAAAGACCCAGTACTTC
TRBJ1-1 | - | - | TRBV28 | CASSFRGVMNTEAFF | TGTGCCAGCAGTTTCCGGGGGGTCATGAACACTGAAGCTTTCTTT
TRBJ2-5 | - | - | TRBV7-2 | CASSYDAGETQYF | TGTGCCAGCAGCTACGACGCAGGGGAGACCCAGTACTTC
TRBJ2-5 | TRBD1 | - | TRBV6-5 | CASSPQQGREETQYF | TGTGCCAGCAGTCCTCAACAGGGGAGAGAAGAGACCCAGTACTTC
TRBJ2-3 | - | once | TRBV5-1 | CASSLAVKSTDTQYF | TGCGCCAGCAGTTTAGCCGTAAAAAGCACAGATACGCAGTATTTT
TRBJ2-1 | - | - | TRBV4-1 | CASSQQWPLLGEQFF | TGCGCCAGCAGCCAGCAATGGCCACTACTGGGTGAGCAGTTCTTC
TRBJ2-2 | TRBD2 | few | TRBV7-8 | CASSLKRPGTSGRVGELFF | TGTGCCAGCAGCTTAAAGAGGCCCGGGACTAGCGGGAGAGTCGGGGAGCTGTTTTTT